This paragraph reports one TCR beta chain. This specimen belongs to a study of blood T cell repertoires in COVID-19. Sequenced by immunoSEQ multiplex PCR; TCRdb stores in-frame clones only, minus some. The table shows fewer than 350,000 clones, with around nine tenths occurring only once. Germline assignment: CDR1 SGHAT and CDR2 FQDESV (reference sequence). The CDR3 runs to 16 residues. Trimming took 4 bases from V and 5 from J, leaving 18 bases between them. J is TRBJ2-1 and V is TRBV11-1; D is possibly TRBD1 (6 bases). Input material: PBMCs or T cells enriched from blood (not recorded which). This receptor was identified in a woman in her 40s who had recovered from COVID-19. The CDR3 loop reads CASSYPRSGDNNEQFF. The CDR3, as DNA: TGTGCCAGCAGCTATCCGCGGTCAGGGGATAACAATGAGCAGTTCTTC.